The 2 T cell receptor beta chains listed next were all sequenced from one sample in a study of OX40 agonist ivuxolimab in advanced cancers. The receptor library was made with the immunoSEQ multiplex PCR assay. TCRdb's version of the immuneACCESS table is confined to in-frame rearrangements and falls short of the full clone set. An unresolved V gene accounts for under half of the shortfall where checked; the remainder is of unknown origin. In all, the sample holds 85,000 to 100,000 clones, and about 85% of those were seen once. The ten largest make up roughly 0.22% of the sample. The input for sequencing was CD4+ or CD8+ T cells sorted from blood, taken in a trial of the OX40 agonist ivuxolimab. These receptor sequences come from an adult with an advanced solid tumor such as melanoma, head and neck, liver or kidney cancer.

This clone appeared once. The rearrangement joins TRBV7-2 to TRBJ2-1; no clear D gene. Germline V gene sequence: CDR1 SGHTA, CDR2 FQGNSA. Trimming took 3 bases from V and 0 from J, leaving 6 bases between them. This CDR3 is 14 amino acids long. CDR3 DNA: TGTGCCAGCAGCTTCATGAGCTCCTACAATGAGCAGTTCTTC. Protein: CASSFMSSYNEQFF. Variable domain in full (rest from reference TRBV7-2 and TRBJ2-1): GAGVSQSPSNKVTEKGKDVELRCDPISGHTALYWYRQSLGQGLEFLIYFQGNSAPDKSGLPSDRFSAERTGGSVSTLTIQRTQQEDSAVYLCASSFMSSYNEQFFGPGTRLTVL.

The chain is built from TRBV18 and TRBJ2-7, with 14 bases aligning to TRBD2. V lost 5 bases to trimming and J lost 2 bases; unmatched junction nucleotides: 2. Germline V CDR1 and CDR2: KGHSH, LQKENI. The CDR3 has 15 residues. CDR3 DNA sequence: TGTGCCAGCTCAACGGGACTAGCGGGAGCCTACGAGCAGTACTTC. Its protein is CASSTGLAGAYEQYF.